Listed below are T cell receptor beta chains from one sample, sequenced in a study of cytomegalovirus exposure and HLA in healthy donors. Clones were read by immunoSEQ multiplex PCR, and TCRdb kept only the in-frame ones, dropping some. The sample records roughly 130,000 clones, about 74% being singletons. Sequencing was done on a sample of PBMCs. These receptors all stem from a woman in her fifties or sixties in good health and CMV-seropositive. CDR3s include the opening cysteine and the closing phenylalanine or tryptophan. D genes are given only for firm matches. Clone size is given for some rows only: seen once, a few or many times, or a class if the clone is expanded.

clone size,V gene,J gene,D gene,CDR3 DNA,CDR3 protein
once,TRBV19,TRBJ2-7,TRBD1,TGTGCCAGTAGGAAATCCCGGGACAGGGGGAGCGAGCAGTACTTC,CASRKSRDRGSEQYF
NA,TRBV5-4,TRBJ1-4,TRBD1,TGTGCCAGCAGCTTGGGGACAGGGGTTGATGAAAAACTGTTTTTT,CASSLGTGVDEKLFF
NA,TRBV7-9,TRBJ1-2,TRBD1,TGTGCCAGCAGCTTAGCCGGCTCAATGGGACAGGGTCGGGGCTACACCTTC,CASSLAGSMGQGRGYTF
NA,TRBV4-1,TRBJ2-6,NA,TGCGCCAGCAGCCGAGAGGGAGTCGTACTTACTGGGGCCAACGTCCTGACTTTC,CASSREGVVLTGANVLTF
NA,TRBV7-9,TRBJ2-6,NA,TGTGCCAGCAGCTTAGCGCCTTTTCAGGGTAGTACTGGGGCCAACGTCCTGACTTTC,CASSLAPFQGSTGANVLTF
NA,TRBV13,TRBJ2-4,TRBD2,TGTGCCAGCAGCTTCAGGGCGGGGGGGAACATTCAGTACTTC,CASSFRAGGNIQYF
NA,TRBV6-1,TRBJ2-5,TRBD1,TGTGCCAGCAGTCTGGGACAGGGTGGCCAAGAGACCCAGTACTTC,CASSLGQGGQETQYF
NA,TRBV6-1,TRBJ1-5,TRBD1,TGTGCCAGCAGTGAAGGGGGGACAGCGTCACAGCCCCAGCATTTT,CASSEGGTASQPQHF
NA,TRBV28,TRBJ2-7,TRBD1,TGTGCCAGCAGTTATACAGGGGGCTACGAGCAGTACTTC,CASSYTGGYEQYF
NA,TRBV9,TRBJ2-1,TRBD1,TGTGCCAGCAGCGTAGCCCCCACCGGGACAGGGTCCTACAATGAGCAGTTCTTC,CASSVAPTGTGSYNEQFF
NA,TRBV7-9,TRBJ2-3,TRBD2,TGTGCCAGCAGCATTGCGGGGGGCGCAGATACGCAGTATTTT,CASSIAGGADTQYF
NA,TRBV29-1,TRBJ2-7,NA,TGCAGCGTTGAAGGCCCCCTAGGTGCCTACGAGCAGTACTTC,CSVEGPLGAYEQYF
NA,TRBV6-5,TRBJ2-7,TRBD2,TGTGCCAGCAGTTCCGGACTAGCGGGGGGGTTGTACGAGCAGTACTTC,CASSSGLAGGLYEQYF
once,TRBV18,TRBJ2-2,TRBD1,TGTGCCAGCTCACCACCTTCAGGGACAGGGAGCACCGGGGAGCTGTTTTTT,CASSPPSGTGSTGELFF
few,TRBV5-1,TRBJ1-3,NA,TGCGCCAGCAGCACAGACTCTGGAAACACCATATATTTT,CASSTDSGNTIYF
NA,TRBV18,TRBJ1-5,NA,TGTGCCAGCTCGTCCTATTCGGTGGGCCAGCCCCAGCATTTT,CASSSYSVGQPQHF
many,TRBV19,TRBJ2-1,TRBD1,TGTGCCAGTAGTCAGACAGGGGGCAATGAGCAGTTCTTC,CASSQTGGNEQFF
NA,TRBV15,TRBJ1-4,TRBD1,TGTGCCACCAGCCCCGGGACAGGTCATGAAAAACTGTTTTTT,CATSPGTGHEKLFF
NA,TRBV5-1,TRBJ2-7,NA,TGCGCCAGCAGCGATGGACAGATTTACGAGCAGTACTTC,CASSDGQIYEQYF
NA,TRBV9,TRBJ2-2,NA,TGTGCCAGCGAGCGGGCGGGTACCGGGGAGCTGTTTTTT,CASERAGTGELFF
NA,TRBV5-6,TRBJ2-3,TRBD2,TGTGCCAGCAGCTTAACTAGCGGTAGCCGCACAGATACGCAGTATTTT,CASSLTSGSRTDTQYF
NA,TRBV7-2,TRBJ2-1,TRBD1,TGTGCCAGCAGCGCAGCGGACAGGGATTATGAGCAGTTCTTC,CASSAADRDYEQFF
NA,TRBV15,TRBJ2-5,TRBD2,TGTGCCACCAGCGGGGGGGGGAACCAAGAGACCCAGTACTTC,CATSGGGNQETQYF